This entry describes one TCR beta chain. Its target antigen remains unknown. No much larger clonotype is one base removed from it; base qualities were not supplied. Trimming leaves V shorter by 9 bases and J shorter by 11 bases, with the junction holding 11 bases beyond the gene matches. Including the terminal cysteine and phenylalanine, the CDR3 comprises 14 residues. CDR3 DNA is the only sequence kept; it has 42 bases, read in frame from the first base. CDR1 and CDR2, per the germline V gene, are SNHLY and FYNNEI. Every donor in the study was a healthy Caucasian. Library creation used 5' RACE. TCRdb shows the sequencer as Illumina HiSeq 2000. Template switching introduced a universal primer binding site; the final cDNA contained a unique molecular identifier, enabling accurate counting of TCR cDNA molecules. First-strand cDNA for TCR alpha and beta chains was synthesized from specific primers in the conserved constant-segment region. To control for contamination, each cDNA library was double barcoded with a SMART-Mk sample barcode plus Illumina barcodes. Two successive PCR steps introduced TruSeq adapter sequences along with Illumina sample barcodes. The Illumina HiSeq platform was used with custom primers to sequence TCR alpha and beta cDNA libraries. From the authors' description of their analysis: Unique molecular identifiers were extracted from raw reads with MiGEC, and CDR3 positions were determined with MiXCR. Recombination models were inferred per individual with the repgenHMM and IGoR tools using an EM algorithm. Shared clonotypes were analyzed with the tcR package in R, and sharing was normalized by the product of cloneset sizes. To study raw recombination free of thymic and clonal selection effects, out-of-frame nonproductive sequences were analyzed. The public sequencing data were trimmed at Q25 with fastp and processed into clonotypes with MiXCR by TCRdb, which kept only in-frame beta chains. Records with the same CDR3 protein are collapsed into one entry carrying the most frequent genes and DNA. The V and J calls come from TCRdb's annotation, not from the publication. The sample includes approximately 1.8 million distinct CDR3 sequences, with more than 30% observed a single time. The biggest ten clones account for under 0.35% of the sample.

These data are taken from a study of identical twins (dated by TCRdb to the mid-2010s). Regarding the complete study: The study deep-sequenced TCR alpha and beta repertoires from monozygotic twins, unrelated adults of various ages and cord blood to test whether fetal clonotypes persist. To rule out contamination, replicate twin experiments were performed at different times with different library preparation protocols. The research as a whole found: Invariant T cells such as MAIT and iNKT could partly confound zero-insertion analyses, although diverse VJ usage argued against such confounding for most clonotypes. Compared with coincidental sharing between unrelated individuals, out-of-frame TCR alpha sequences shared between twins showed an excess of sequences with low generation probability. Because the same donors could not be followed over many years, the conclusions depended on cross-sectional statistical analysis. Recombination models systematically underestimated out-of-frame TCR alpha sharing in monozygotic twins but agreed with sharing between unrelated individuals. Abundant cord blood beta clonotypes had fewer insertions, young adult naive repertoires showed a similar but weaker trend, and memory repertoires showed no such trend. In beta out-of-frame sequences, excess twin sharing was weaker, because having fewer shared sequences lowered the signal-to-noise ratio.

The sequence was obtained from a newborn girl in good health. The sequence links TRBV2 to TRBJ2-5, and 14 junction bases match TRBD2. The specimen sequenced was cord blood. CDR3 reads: CARSGTSGGNEQYF. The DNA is TGTGCCAGATCCGGGACTAGCGGGGGCAATGAGCAGTACTTC.